This T cell receptor beta chain was sequenced in a study of human T cells and chemical hapten exposure. Time point defined: patch test 2, 6 weeks after DPC sensitization. This sample's treatment: therapeutic diphenylcyclopropenone sensitization with weekly scalp DPC. The study, taken as a whole, reports: Versus controls, expanded TCRs had significantly more large CDR3 similarity clusters. PT1 expanded TCR counts and patch test score correlated positively.

Germline V gene data show CDR1 as PRHDT and CDR2 as FYEKMQ (reference sequence). Trimming took 5 bases from V and 0 from J, leaving 10 bases between them. This CDR3 has 14 residues. Unique molecular identifiers were linked by the library to individual cDNA molecules. Original processing notes: Counts of TCRs in each sample centred on a median of around 96,000 and extended from about 20,000 to 690,000. TCRdb reanalysed the RACE reads using MiXCR and keeps one entry per CDR3 protein. The V and J calls reflect TCRdb's pipeline rather than the authors' work. The profile shows hundreds of thousands of distinct CDR3 sequences, roughly 6.3% of them singletons. This clonotype was recorded at least ten times. Its antigen is currently unknown.

The V gene is TRBV13, the J gene TRBJ1-1, with D unresolved. Sequences were derived from whole blood, sampled in connection with sensitization to the hapten diphenylcyclopropenone (DPC). The sequence derives from a young woman with alopecia areata. Some clones in this sample may be carry-over from other donors' samples. The CDR3 DNA sequence: TGTGCCAGCAGCCGAGGACGGTTGAACACTGAAGCTTTCTTT. Its translation is CASSRGRLNTEAFF.